The 14 T cell receptor beta chains in this list originate from one sample, sequenced in a study of blood T cells in healthy people across ages. A second PCR of about 7 to 12 cycles used a sample-barcoded 5' primer and a J-beta primer mix. Each CDR3 protein is one row after TCRdb ran MiXCR on the 5' RACE reads. This sample carries around 690,000 distinct CDR3 sequences, around 54% of them seen once, and the ten largest clones take roughly 34%. The sequenced sample consisted of blood. Every receptor here comes from a man aged 55-75 years in good health.

Points on this clonotype: A read error may produce the germline difference seen at one junction end. The J gene is TRBJ2-7, the V gene TRBV6-5; 9 nucleotides align to TRBD1. Germline CDR1 MNHEY, CDR2 SVGAGI. CDR3 size: 14 residues. The CDR3 protein is CVSSRGTGLYEQYF. Here the CDR3 DNA reads TGTGTCAGCAGCCGAGGGACAGGGCTCTACGAGCAGTACTTC.

The chain links TRBV6-1 to TRBJ2-1; 8 nucleotides agree with TRBD2. This CDR3 is built from 13 residues. Losses at the gene ends were 4 bases for V and 9 bases for J; bases not matched to a gene: 5. The germline V gene has CDR1 MNHNS and CDR2 SASEGT. The CDR3 is CASSALAVGEQFF. The CDR3 nucleotides are TGTGCCAGCAGTGCACTAGCGGTTGGTGAGCAGTTCTTC.

This clonotype has more than one count but fewer than ten. The V gene is TRBV28, the J gene TRBJ2-1; TRBD1 aligns across 11 bases. The CDR3 has 15 residues. Per the germline V gene, CDR1 is MDHEN and CDR2 is SYDVKM. The ends lost 2 bases at V and 8 bases at J; junction bases unmatched: 5. CDR3 DNA: TGTGCCAGCAGTTTAGGGACAGGGGGATTCTATGAGCAGTTCTTC. Translating it yields CASSLGTGGFYEQFF.

This chain connects TRBV20-1 to TRBJ2-2, with 7 bases fitting TRBD2. The CDR3 spans 15 residues. V lost 5 bases and J lost 2; bases outside the gene matches: 8. Germline V lookup: CDR1 DFQATT, CDR2 SNEGSKA (reference sequence). CDR3 region: CSAYNRDYNTGELFF. The CDR3 DNA is TGCAGTGCTTATAACCGGGACTACAACACCGGGGAGCTGTTTTTT.

The rearrangement joins TRBV3-1 to TRBJ2-1; possibly TRBD1 for D (6 bases). Between the trimmed V and J ends, which lost 1 base and 15 bases, there was a span of 10 bases. Germline assignment: CDR1 LGHDT and CDR2 YNNKEL (reference sequence). This CDR3 contains 11 residues. The CDR3 nucleotides are TGTGCCAGCAGCCAAGCTCAGGGGATGTTCTTC. This codes for CASSQAQGMFF.

This chain joins TRBV28 and TRBJ2-3; D ambiguous. CDR1 is MDHEN, CDR2 SYDVKM, per germline. The V end lost 8 bases, the J end lost 13 bases, and 16 bases lay between the germline ends. The CDR3 totals 11 residues. CDR3 bases: TGTGCCAGCGACAACAGACGCGAGGAGTATTTT. Amino acids: CASDNRREEYF.

The chain employs TRBV5-4 and TRBJ2-1; possible D gene TRBD1, 5 bases. V was shortened by 0 bases and J by 1 base, with 11 bases between the two germline ends. This CDR3 is built from 16 residues. Germline CDR1 is SGHNT and CDR2 is YYREEE (reference sequence). In DNA, the CDR3 is TGTGCCAGCAGCTTGGGGACAACCCCATCCTACAATGAGCAGTTCTTC. Translation: CASSLGTTPSYNEQFF.

This clonotype was seen more than once but under ten times. The genes are TRBV29-1 and TRBJ2-1; maybe TRBD1 (6 bases). CDR1 and CDR2 from the germline V gene are SQVTM and ANQGSEA. CDR3 length: 17 amino acids. V was cut by 2 bases and J by 1 base, with 18 bases left in between. CDR3 nucleotides: TGCAGCGTTGAAATTGGGGGCGGACTCCGGTCCTACAATGAGCAGTTCTTC. Translating it yields CSVEIGGGLRSYNEQFF.

The chain couples TRBV29-1 to TRBJ2-5; possibly TRBD2 for D (6 bases). CDR1 and CDR2 (germline): SQVTM, ANQGSEA. This CDR3 region has 13 residues. V was clipped by 7 bases and J by 5 bases, with 17 bases between them. In DNA, the CDR3 is TGCAGCGCGGACGCGGGACCGAGGGAGACCCAGTACTTC. Its translation is CSADAGPRETQYF.

The rearrangement uses TRBV9 and TRBJ2-3; possible D gene TRBD1, 6 bases. The CDR3 covers 14 residues. V lost 2 bases and J 8 bases, leaving 15 bases between the germline ends. CDR1 SGDLS and CDR2 YYNGEE come from the germline V gene. CDR3 sequence reads: CASSVGAPSVTQYF. CDR3 bases: TGTGCCAGCAGCGTGGGGGCTCCCTCGGTTACGCAGTATTTT. The full variable domain, in which reference TRBV9 and TRBJ2-3 provide the parts outside the CDR3, is DSGVTQTPKHLITATGQRVTLRCSPRSGDLSVYWYQQSLDQGLQFLIQYYNGEERAKGNILERFSAQQFPDLHSELNLSSLELGDSALYFCASSVGAPSVTQYFGPGTRLTVL.

This clonotype was seen more than once but under ten times. This chain connects TRBV29-1 to TRBJ1-2; D is uncertain. V dropped 2 bases and J dropped 4 bases, with 17 bases sitting between them. Looked up from germline, CDR1 is SQVTM and CDR2 is ANQGSEA. This CDR3 is built from 15 residues. CDR3 sequence (DNA): TGCAGCGTTGAAATTAATAAGGGTAGACCCTATGGCTACACCTTC. Translating gives CSVEINKGRPYGYTF.

This clonotype was seen only once. The rearrangement links TRBV15 to TRBJ1-1, with 7 bases lining up with TRBD1. Germline values: CDR1 LNHNV, CDR2 YYDKDF (reference sequence). This CDR3 is built from 14 residues. Germline trimming cut 0 bases from V and 6 bases from J; bases unmatched to any gene: 4. CDR3 region: CATSRDDRAAEAFF. In DNA, the CDR3 is TGTGCCACCAGCAGAGATGACAGGGCGGCTGAAGCTTTCTTT.

J is TRBJ2-1 and V is TRBV19; perhaps TRBD1 as D (6 bases). This CDR3 contains 14 residues. Trimming took 5 bases from V and 8 from J, leaving 16 bases between them. CDR1 and CDR2 (germline): LNHDA, SQIVND (reference sequence). CDR3 sequence reads: CASSDRSSGDEQFF. The DNA for the CDR3 is TGTGCCAGTAGTGACAGGTCCTCTGGGGATGAGCAGTTCTTC.

The rearrangement joins TRBV30 to TRBJ2-4; D perhaps matches TRBD2 (6 bases). Germline lookup yields CDR1 GTSNPN and CDR2 SVGIG (reference sequence). The germline V and J ends were trimmed by 2 bases and 0 bases, with 20 bases remaining between them. This CDR3 spans 18 amino acids. The CDR3 nucleotides are TGTGCCTGGAGTCCCCCCTGGAGGGAGACCCTAGCCAAAAACATTCAGTACTTC. Its protein is CAWSPPWRETLAKNIQYF.